Included here is one TCR beta chain sequence, with context. Its antigen is not known. The protocol was immunoSEQ multiplex PCR, while the TCRdb copy is restricted to in-frame clones and leaves out a portion. The data hold fewer than 350,000 clones, with roughly 90% observed a single time. This entry belongs to a study of cytomegalovirus exposure and HLA in healthy donors. Germline CDR1 MNHEY, CDR2 SMNVEV (reference sequence). This CDR3 region has 19 residues. Trimming at V came to 6 bases and at J to 4 bases, leaving 19 bases not matched to a gene. The study's findings and limits: Some TCR beta chains (roughly 160 of them) were listed as cytomegalovirus-associated.

This TCR was recovered from a woman aged 18 to 35 in good health and CMV-seronegative. Sequenced material: PBMCs. The rearrangement links TRBV27 to TRBJ2-7; TRBD2 matches at 12 bases. Here the CDR3 reads CASRGRALAGGPSLYEQYF. The CDR3 DNA sequence: TGTGCCAGCAGGGGGCGGGCCCTAGCGGGAGGGCCGAGTCTGTACGAGCAGTACTTC.